This TCR beta chain is drawn from a study of HIV-infected patients and healthy controls. V lost 3 bases and J lost 5, with 7 bases in between. In germline, CDR1 is SGDLS, CDR2 YYNGEE. The length of the CDR3 is 12 residues. This clonotype counts as medium-sized. No cell fractionation was done, so the repertoire covers all unsorted peripheral blood T cells. 500 ng RNA was reverse transcribed with alpha and beta constant-region primers. Alpha and beta chain libraries were made separately by chain-specific third strand synthesis with multiplexing indices. Each cDNA molecule was barcoded, and a single primer pair amplified each chain. TCRdb passed the 5' RACE reads through MiXCR, listing each CDR3 protein once. The sample yields 13,000 or so distinct CDR3 sequences, roughly 9.6% seen once.

What was sequenced was blood. The chain couples TRBV9 to TRBJ2-3, with D uncertain. The TCR was taken from an adult in good health. The CDR3 sequence: CASSAIRDTQYF. The CDR3 nucleotides are TGTGCCAGCAGCGCCATAAGAGATACGCAGTATTTT. The entire variable domain, with the rest obtained from reference TRBV9 and TRBJ2-3, is as follows: DSGVTQTPKHLITATGQRVTLRCSPRSGDLSVYWYQQSLDQGLQFLIQYYNGEERAKGNILERFSAQQFPDLHSELNLSSLELGDSALYFCASSAIRDTQYFGPGTRLTVL.